The rows below give T cell receptor beta chains drawn from one sample of a study of identical twins. TCRdb itself ran the 5' RACE reads through MiXCR, one entry per CDR3 protein. The data show some 900,000 distinct CDR3 sequences, 10% to 15% seen once. In addition, the sample was reused for a study of yellow fever vaccine responses in identical twins.

The source material was PBMCs. The source of these receptors is a woman aged 18-29 years in good health. The CDR3 runs from the conserved cysteine through the conserved F or W. The D gene is left open where the match is weak. Expanded clones get a size class; other rows say once, few or many, or leave the size out.

CDR3aa	CDR3nt	abundance	v_gene	d_gene	j_gene
CASSRGLDYEQYF	TGTGCCAGCAGCAGAGGACTTGACTACGAGCAGTACTTC	few	TRBV28	.	TRBJ2-7
CASSLGTGEQFF	TGTGCCAGCAGCTTAGGGACAGGAGAGCAGTTCTTC	many	TRBV11-2	TRBD1	TRBJ2-1
CAISESIAGGLSSYNEQFF	TGTGCCATCAGTGAGTCGATAGCGGGGGGCCTAAGCTCCTACAATGAGCAGTTCTTC	.	TRBV10-3	TRBD2	TRBJ2-1
CSARSGGPRTDTQYF	TGCAGTGCTAGGAGCGGGGGGCCCCGCACAGATACGCAGTATTTT	few	TRBV20-1	TRBD2	TRBJ2-3
CASSLLGPGDTQYF	TGTGCCAGCAGTTTATTGGGACCAGGGGATACGCAGTATTTT	.	TRBV27	.	TRBJ2-3
CASSWNLGFTGELFF	TGTGCCAGCAGCTGGAACCTAGGATTCACCGGGGAGCTGTTTTTT	few	TRBV5-8	.	TRBJ2-2
CASSLRRQNTGELFF	TGCGCCAGCAGCTTACGGAGACAGAACACCGGGGAGCTGTTTTTT	.	TRBV5-1	.	TRBJ2-2
CASSLDSGRYNEQFF	TGTGCCAGCAGTTTAGATAGCGGGAGGTACAATGAGCAGTTCTTC	many	TRBV12-3/TRBV12-4	TRBD2	TRBJ2-1
CASSQDFYGAAYQPQHF	TGTGCCAGCAGCCAAGACTTTTACGGGGCCGCATATCAGCCCCAGCATTTT	.	TRBV4-2	.	TRBJ1-5
CAIRKDTGELFF	TGTGCCATCAGAAAAGACACCGGGGAGCTGTTTTTT	.	TRBV10-3	.	TRBJ2-2
CASNRGSDNSPLHF	TGTGCCAGCAACCGCGGCAGTGATAATTCACCCCTCCACTTT	.	TRBV7-8	.	TRBJ1-6
CASSSGQIIHSYNSPLHF	TGTGCCAGCAGCTCGGGACAAATTATTCACTCCTATAATTCACCCCTCCACTTT	.	TRBV7-8	.	TRBJ1-6
CASSLGEFQPQHF	TGTGCCAGCAGTTTAGGGGAATTTCAGCCCCAGCATTTT	.	TRBV27	.	TRBJ1-5
CASSHGLAGGPNTGELFF	TGTGCCAGCAGCCATGGACTAGCGGGAGGGCCGAACACCGGGGAGCTGTTTTTT	many	TRBV6-1	TRBD2	TRBJ2-2
CASSLSGQGFEAFF	TGTGCCAGCAGCTTGTCAGGACAGGGTTTTGAAGCTTTCTTT	few	TRBV5-5	TRBD1	TRBJ1-1
CASSRPGTQVYEQYF	TGCGCCAGCAGCCGTCCCGGGACTCAAGTCTACGAGCAGTACTTC	few	TRBV5-1	.	TRBJ2-7
CSARDVTGGGRTEAFF	TGCAGTGCTAGAGATGTGACAGGGGGTGGTCGGACTGAAGCTTTCTTT	few	TRBV20-1	TRBD1	TRBJ1-1
CASSLSAGDEQFF	TGTGCCAGCAGCCTTTCGGCGGGCGATGAGCAGTTCTTC	.	TRBV3-1	.	TRBJ2-1
CATGRDSDTTDTQYF	TGTGCCACCGGACGGGACTCAGATACCACAGATACGCAGTATTTT	few	TRBV24-1	.	TRBJ2-3
CASSQGAGRQQYF	TGTGCCAGCAGCCAAGGGGCAGGACGCCAGCAGTACTTC	few	TRBV14	.	TRBJ2-7
CASSLPGGSETQYF	TGTGCCAGCAGTTTGCCGGGGGGTTCAGAGACCCAGTACTTC	few	TRBV28	TRBD2	TRBJ2-5
CASSQETSGGAADTQYF	TGCGCCAGCAGCCAAGAGACTAGCGGGGGGGCGGCAGATACGCAGTATTTT	.	TRBV4-1	TRBD2	TRBJ2-3
CASSPAPTVYNEQFF	TGTGCCAGCAGCCCCGCCCCGACAGTCTACAATGAGCAGTTCTTC	.	TRBV7-6	.	TRBJ2-1
CASSLRTSPSTRSYNEQFF	TGTGCCAGCAGCTTGCGGACTAGCCCCTCTACTCGCTCCTACAATGAGCAGTTCTTC	few	TRBV11-1	TRBD2	TRBJ2-1
CAGSRVSTGELFF	TGTGCCGGATCCAGGGTGAGCACCGGGGAGCTGTTTTTT	few	TRBV28	.	TRBJ2-2
CSVQRTGDGYTF	TGCAGCGTCCAAAGAACAGGGGATGGCTACACCTTC	few	TRBV29-1	TRBD1	TRBJ1-2